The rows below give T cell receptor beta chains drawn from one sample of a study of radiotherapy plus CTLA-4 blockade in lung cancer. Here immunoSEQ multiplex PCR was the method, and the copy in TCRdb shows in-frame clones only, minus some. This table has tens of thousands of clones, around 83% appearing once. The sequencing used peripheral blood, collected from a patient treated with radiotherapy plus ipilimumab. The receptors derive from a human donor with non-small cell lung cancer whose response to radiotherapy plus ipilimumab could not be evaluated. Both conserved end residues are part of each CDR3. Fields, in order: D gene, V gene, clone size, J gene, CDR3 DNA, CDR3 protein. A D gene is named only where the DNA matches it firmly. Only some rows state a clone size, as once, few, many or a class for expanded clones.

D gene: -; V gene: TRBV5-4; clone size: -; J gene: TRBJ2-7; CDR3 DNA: TGTGCCAGCAGCCTTTCGGACAGCACCTACGAGCAGTACTTC; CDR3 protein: CASSLSDSTYEQYF
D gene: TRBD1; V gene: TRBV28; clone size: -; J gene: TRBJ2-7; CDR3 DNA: TGTGCCAGCACCTACCCCCAGGGGGCGCGTTTAGGTGAGCAGTACTTC; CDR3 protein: CASTYPQGARLGEQYF
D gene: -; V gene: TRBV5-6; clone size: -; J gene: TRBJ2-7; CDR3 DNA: TGTGCCAGCAGCTTAGGGTTGGCAGGGAAGGCCTACGAGCAGTACTTC; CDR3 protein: CASSLGLAGKAYEQYF
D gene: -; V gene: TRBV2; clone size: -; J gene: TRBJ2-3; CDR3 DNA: TGTGCCAGCAGTGTGGCTCAGGGCTCAGATACGCAGTATTTT; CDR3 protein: CASSVAQGSDTQYF
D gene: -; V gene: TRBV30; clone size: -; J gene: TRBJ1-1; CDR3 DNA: TGTGCCTACTCCTTCTCCAGGGTCACTGAAGCTTTCTTT; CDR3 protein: CAYSFSRVTEAFF
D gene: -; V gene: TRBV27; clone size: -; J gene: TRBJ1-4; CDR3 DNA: TGTGCCAGCAGTTTATCTTTGGGCGTCAATGAAAAACTGTTTTTT; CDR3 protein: CASSLSLGVNEKLFF
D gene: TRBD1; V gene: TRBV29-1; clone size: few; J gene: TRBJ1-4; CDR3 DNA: TGCAGCGTTGTATCAGGGGGTGAAAAACTGTTTTTT; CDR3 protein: CSVVSGGEKLFF
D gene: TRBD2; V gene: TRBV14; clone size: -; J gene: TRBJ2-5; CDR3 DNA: TGTGCCAGCAGCCACCTCCGTAGCGGGCGAGGGGAGACCCAGTACTTC; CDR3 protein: CASSHLRSGRGETQYF
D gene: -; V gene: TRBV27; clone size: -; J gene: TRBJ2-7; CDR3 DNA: TGTGCCAGCAGTTCGGGTCACGAGCAGTACTTC; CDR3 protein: CASSSGHEQYF
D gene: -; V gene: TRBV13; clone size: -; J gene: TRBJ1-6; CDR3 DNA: TGTGCCAGCAGCTCTAGCGGGAGCTCCTATAATTCACCCCTCCACTTT; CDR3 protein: CASSSSGSSYNSPLHF
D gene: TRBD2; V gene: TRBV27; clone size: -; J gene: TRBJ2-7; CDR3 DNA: TGTGCCATCCCAACCCAAGGTAGCGGGAGCTACGAGCAGTACTTC; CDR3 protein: CAIPTQGSGSYEQYF
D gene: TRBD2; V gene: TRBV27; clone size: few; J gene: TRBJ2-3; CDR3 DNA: TGTGCCAGCAGTTCTTCCCGGGGGGACCCTCGGTTGAGCACAGATACGCAGTATTTT; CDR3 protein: CASSSSRGDPRLSTDTQYF
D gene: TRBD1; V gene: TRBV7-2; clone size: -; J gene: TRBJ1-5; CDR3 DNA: TGTGCCAGCAGCAAGGACAGGGGATTTGGTCAGCCCCAGCATTTT; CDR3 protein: CASSKDRGFGQPQHF
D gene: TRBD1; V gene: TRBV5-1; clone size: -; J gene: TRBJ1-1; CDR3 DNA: TGCGCCAGCAGCCGGGGACAGATGAACACTGAAGCTTTCTTT; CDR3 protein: CASSRGQMNTEAFF
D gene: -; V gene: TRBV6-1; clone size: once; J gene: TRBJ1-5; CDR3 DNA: TGTGCCAGCATCCATACGGGACGGGAGGCGACCCAGCATTTT; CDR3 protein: CASIHTGREATQHF
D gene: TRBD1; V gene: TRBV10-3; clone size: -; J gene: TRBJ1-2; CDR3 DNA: TGTGCCATCAGTGAGGGGACAGGATCTTATGGCTACACCTTC; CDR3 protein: CAISEGTGSYGYTF
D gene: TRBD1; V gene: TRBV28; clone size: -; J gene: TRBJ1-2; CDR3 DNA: TGTGCCAGCAGTTTGACAGGGAGGTCGGGCTACACCTTC; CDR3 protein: CASSLTGRSGYTF
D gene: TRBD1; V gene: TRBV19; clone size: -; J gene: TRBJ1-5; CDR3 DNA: TGTGCCAGTAGTATGGGGACAGGGGGCTTTAGCAATCAGCCCCAGCATTTT; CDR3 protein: CASSMGTGGFSNQPQHF
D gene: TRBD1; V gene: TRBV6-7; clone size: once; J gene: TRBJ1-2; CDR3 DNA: TGTGCCAGCAGTACGCAAACAGGGGATGGCACCTTC; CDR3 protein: CASSTQTGDGTF
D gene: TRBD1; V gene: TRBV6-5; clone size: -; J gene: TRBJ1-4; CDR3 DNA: TGTGCCAGCAGTTACACGCCCGGGACAGGGAATGAAAAACTGTTTTTT; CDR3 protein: CASSYTPGTGNEKLFF
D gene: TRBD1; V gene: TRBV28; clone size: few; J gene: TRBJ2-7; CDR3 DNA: TGTGCCAGCAGGGGGACAGGAGATGTCAAGCAGTACTTC; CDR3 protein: CASRGTGDVKQYF
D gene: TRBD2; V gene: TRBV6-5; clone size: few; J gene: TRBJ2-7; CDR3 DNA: TGTGCCAGCAGGACTAGCAGCGTGGGCGAGCAGTACTTC; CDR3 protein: CASRTSSVGEQYF
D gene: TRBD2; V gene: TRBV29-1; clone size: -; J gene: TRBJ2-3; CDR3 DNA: TGCAGCGTTGAAAGCGGGAGGAGAGATACGCAGTATTTT; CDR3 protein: CSVESGRRDTQYF
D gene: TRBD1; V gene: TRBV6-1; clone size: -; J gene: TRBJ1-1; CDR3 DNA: TGTGCCGGGGGACAGGGTAGGAACACTGAAGCTTTCTTT; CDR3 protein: CAGGQGRNTEAFF
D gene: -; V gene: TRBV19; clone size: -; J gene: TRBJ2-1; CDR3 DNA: TGTGCCAGTAGCCGGGACACCTATCTTGCTGAGCAGTTCTTC; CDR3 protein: CASSRDTYLAEQFF
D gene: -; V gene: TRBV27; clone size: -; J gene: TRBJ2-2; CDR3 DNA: TGTGCCAGCAGTTCGTACCGGGACAGCCAAGGAGGGACCGGGGAGCTGTTTTTT; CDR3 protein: CASSSYRDSQGGTGELFF
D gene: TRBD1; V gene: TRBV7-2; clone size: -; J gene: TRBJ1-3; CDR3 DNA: TGTGCCAGCAGCGCGACAGGGACTGGAAACACCATATATTTT; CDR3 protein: CASSATGTGNTIYF
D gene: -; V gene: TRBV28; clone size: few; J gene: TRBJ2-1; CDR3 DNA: TGTGCCAGCACCCAAGGCGGTGGATCCTACAATGAGCAGTTCTTC; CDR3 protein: CASTQGGGSYNEQFF
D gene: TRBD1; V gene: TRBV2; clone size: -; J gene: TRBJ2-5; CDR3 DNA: TGTGCCAGCAGTTTTTCACAGGGGGCCGGGGAGACCCAGTACTTC; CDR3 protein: CASSFSQGAGETQYF
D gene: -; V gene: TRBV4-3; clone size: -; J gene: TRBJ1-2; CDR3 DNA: TGCGCCAGCAGCCAAGAATGGGCAGGTGGAGGGTATGGCTACACCTTC; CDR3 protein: CASSQEWAGGGYGYTF
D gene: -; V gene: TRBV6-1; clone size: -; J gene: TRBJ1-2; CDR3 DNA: TGTGCCAGCAGTGAAGCGCGGGAGCCCTATGGCTACACCTTC; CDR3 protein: CASSEAREPYGYTF
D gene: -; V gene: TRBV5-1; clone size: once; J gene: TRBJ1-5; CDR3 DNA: TGCGCCAGCAGCTACCGTAGGGGGCAGCCCCAGCATTTT; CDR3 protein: CASSYRRGQPQHF
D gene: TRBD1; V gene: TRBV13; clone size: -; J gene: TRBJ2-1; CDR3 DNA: TGTGCCAGCAGCTCAGACAGGGATCGGTTCGAGCGTGAGCAGTTCTTC; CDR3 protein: CASSSDRDRFEREQFF
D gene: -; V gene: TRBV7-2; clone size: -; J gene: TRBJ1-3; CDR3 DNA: TGTGCCAGCAGCCCCCCGGGGAAGGGTGGAAACACCATATATTTT; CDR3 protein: CASSPPGKGGNTIYF
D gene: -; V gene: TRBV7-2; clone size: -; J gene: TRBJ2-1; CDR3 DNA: TGTGCCAGCAGCTTGGGCTGGCTCAAGCCGGGAGAAGGTAATGAGCAGTTCTTC; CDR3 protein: CASSLGWLKPGEGNEQFF
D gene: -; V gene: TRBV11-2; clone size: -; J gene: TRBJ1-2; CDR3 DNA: TGTGCCAGCAGCCCCTTACTTGACTATGGCTACACCTTC; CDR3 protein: CASSPLLDYGYTF
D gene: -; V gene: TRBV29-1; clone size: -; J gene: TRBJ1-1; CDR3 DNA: TGCAGCGTTGAAGATGCAGGGACTGAAGCTTTCTTT; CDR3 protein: CSVEDAGTEAFF
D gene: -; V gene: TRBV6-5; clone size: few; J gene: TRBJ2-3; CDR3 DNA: TGTGCCAGCAGCCCCCGGGGTAGCACAGATACGCAGTATTTT; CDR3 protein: CASSPRGSTDTQYF